This TCR beta chain was recovered during a study of T cells after yellow fever vaccination. Each CDR3 protein is one row after TCRdb ran MiXCR on the 5' RACE reads. The sample records about 360,000 distinct CDR3 sequences, 6.2% being singletons. The J segment lost 5 bases and the V segment lost 4 bases, leaving 9 bases of the junction unmatched. The CDR3 loop spans 15 amino acids. Germline V gene data show CDR1 as SGHRS and CDR2 as YFSETQ. Notes on the study in general: Contamination of FACS-sorted repertoires by abundant clonotypes from the bulk population could occur.

As to this clonotype: The antigen is unknown.

The TCR originated in a man aged 25-45 years who received the YFV17D yellow fever vaccine. V is TRBV5-1 and J is TRBJ2-7; TRBD1 matches at 10 bases. The source material was PBMCs, sampled 5 days after the yellow fever booster vaccination. DNA of the CDR3: TGCGCCAGCAGCCTTCAACCGGGACAGGGGAACGAGCAGTACTTC. It is translated as CASSLQPGQGNEQYF.